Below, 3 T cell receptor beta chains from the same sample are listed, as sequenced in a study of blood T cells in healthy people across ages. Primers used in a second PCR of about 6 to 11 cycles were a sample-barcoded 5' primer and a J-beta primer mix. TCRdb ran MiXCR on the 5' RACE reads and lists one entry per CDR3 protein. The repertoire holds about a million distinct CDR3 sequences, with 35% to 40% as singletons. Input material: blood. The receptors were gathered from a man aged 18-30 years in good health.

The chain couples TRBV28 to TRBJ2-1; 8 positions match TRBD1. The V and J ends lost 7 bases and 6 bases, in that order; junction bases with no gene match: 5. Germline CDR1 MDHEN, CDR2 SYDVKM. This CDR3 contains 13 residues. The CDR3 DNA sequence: TGTGCCAGCACCTCGACAGGGGTCAATGAGCAGTTCTTC. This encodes CASTSTGVNEQFF.

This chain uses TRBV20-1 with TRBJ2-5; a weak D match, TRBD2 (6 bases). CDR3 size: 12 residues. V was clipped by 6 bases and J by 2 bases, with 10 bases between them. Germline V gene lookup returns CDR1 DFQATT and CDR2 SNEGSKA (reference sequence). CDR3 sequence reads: CSAGDWQETQYF. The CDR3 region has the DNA TGCAGTGCGGGGGACTGGCAAGAGACCCAGTACTTC.

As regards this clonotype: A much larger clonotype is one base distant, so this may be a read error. CDR3 residues: CANSDSGTGGSTDTQYF. The CDR3 DNA is TGTGCCAACAGTGATTCCGGGACAGGGGGAAGTACAGATACGCAGTATTTT. The V call is TRBV10-3, the J call TRBJ2-3; 11 bases fit TRBD1. Germline lookup yields CDR1 ENHRY and CDR2 SYGVKD. The CDR3 runs 17 residues.